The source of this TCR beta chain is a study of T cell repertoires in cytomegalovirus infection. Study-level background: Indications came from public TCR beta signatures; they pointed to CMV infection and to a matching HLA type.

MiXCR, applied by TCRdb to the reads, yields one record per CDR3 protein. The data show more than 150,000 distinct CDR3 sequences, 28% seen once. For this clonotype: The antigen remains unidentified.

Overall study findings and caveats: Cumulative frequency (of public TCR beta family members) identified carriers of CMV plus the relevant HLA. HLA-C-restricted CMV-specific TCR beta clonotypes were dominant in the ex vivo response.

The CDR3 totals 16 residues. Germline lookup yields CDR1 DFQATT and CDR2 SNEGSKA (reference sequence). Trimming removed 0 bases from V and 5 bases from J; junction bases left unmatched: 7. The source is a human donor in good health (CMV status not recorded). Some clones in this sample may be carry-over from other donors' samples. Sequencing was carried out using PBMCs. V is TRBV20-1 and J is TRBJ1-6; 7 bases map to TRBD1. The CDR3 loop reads CSARDGGTVNNSPLHF. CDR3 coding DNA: TGCAGTGCTAGAGATGGGGGGACAGTCAATAATTCACCCCTCCACTTT.